This TCR beta chain was observed in a study of Ad26.COV2.S vaccination and SARS-CoV-2 variants. Study as a whole: Intramuscular Ad26.COV2.S doses were given once or twice, 56 days apart.

As for treatment: 19 received Ad26.COV2.S at low or high dose, single or two shots; about 5 received placebo; per-sample allocation not given. Samples came from day 63 after the first vaccine or placebo injection. This CDR3 has 13 amino acids. With 7 bases clipped from V and 7 bases from J, the junction kept 3 bases outside the gene matches. Per germline, CDR1 LNHDA and CDR2 SQIVND (reference sequence). TCRdb's copy holds only in-frame clones and misses some; the assay was immunoSEQ multiplex PCR. This table has 430,000 or so clones, about nine tenths appearing once. This TCR was recovered from a person aged 18-65 years who received the Ad26.COV2.S COVID-19 vaccine or a placebo. The sample consisted of peripheral blood, taken in a trial of Ad26.COV2.S vaccine versus placebo. The chain is built from TRBV19 and TRBJ1-6; 8 bases agree with TRBD1. In DNA, the CDR3 is TGTGCCAGTAATCACAGGGGGAATTCACCCCTCCACTTT. Translation: CASNHRGNSPLHF.